In its sample, the clone carrying this T cell receptor beta chain was seen many times. Its target is unknown. Library construction for TCR beta used iRepertoire HTBI primers and Arm-PCR of CDR3 regions. TCRdb itself ran the multiplex PCR reads through MiXCR, one entry per CDR3 protein. The sample yields hundreds of thousands of distinct CDR3 sequences, roughly 14% seen once. The data belong to a study of regulatory T cells in long-lasting Graves disease. General observations from the study: Preferential use of TRBV28, TRBJ1-2 and TRBJ2-5 was seen in persistent disease.

Time point: newly diagnosed GD, antithyroid drugs for less than 3 months. TCR sequences were obtained from RNA taken from PBMCs. Germline V gene lookup returns CDR1 KGHDR and CDR2 SFDVKD. With 3 bases removed from V and 3 bases from J, the gap between germline ends came to 5 bases. The CDR3 sequence is 13 residues long. The same data also went into a second study, on T cells in Graves' hyperthyroidism and ophthalmopathy. Per that paper: The model identified upcoming ophthalmopathy a median approximately 6.5 months ahead of onset.

The source of this sequence is a man younger than 45 with Graves disease. Sequences were derived from peripheral blood mononuclear cells (PBMCs), sampled at new diagnosis, from a patient treated with antithyroid drugs. V is TRBV24-1 and J is TRBJ2-1; D ambiguous. The CDR3 sequence is CATSDRSYNEQFF. CDR3 DNA: TGTGCCACCAGTGATAGGAGCTACAATGAGCAGTTCTTC.